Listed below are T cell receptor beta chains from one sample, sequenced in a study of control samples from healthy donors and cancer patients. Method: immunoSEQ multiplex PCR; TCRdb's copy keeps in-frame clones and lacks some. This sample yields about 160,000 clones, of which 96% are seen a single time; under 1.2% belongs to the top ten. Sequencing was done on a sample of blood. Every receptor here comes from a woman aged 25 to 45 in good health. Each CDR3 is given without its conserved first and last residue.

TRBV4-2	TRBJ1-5	ASSRDRGGNQPQH
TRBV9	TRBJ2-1	ASSVVASGRNEQF
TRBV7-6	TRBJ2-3	ASSAGGGGGTDTQY
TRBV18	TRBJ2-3	ASSPGLAGASGVQY
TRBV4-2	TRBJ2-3	ASSQGAGVGYTQY
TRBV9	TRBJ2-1	ASSTPRDSGSGGSTNEQF
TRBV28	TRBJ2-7	ASSTDRGSEQY
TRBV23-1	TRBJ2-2	ASSHRDRVREETGELF
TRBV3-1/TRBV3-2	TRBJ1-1	ASSPRGTEAF
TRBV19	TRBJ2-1	ASSIEAGGGDEQF
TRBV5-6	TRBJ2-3	ASSPGVADTQY
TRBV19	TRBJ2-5	ASRPAGGPGETQY
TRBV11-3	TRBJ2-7	ASSLGGGGTYEQY
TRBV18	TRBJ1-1	ASSLTGQGSAEAF
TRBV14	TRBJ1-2	ASSHRDRWYGYT
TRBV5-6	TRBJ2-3	ASSYTDTQY
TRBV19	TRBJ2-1	ASSIAADRGSGF
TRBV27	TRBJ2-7	ASSPLDRFSSYEQY
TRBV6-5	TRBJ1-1	ASSYSGNWNTEAF
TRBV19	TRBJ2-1	ASSKFSGSGYLGEQF
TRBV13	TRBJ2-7	ASSSPGQGTHEQY
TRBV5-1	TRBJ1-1	ASSLAAAGTEAF
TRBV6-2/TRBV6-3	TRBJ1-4	ASSTQGITNEKLF
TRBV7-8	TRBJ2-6	ASSFGTGSVSGANVLT
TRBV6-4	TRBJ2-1	ASKPSGSVDEQF
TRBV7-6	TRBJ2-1	ASSLAPRGEQF
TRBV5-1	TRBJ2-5	ASSLAMTSGAKETQY
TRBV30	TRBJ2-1	AWSEDLFGNQWPYNEQF
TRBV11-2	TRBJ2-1	AGSTKGLLYNEQF
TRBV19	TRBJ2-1	ASSILPSGSTNEQF
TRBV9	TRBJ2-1	ASSVKAGADNEQF
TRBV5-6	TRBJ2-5	ASSSSERLETQY
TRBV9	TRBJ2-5	ASSVAGQSQETQY
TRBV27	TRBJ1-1	ASSLWGQNTEAF
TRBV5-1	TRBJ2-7	ASSLGQGAKHEQY
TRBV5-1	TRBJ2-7	ASSLGGDEQY
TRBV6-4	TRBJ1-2	ASSDSDSSSGYT
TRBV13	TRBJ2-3	ASSFASIDTQY